The T cell receptor beta chain under discussion was sequenced for a study of blood T cell repertoires in COVID-19. For the study at large: Both acute and convalescent COVID-19 samples were obtained from the United States, Italy and Spain. T cells, B-cell-depleted T cells, or PBMCs supplied cDNA or gDNA.

In assigning cohorts, the study relied on participant-reported clinical history. Per the authors' pipeline: Estimated nucleated cell counts came from reference gene primer amplification. Profiled with immunoSEQ multiplex PCR; TCRdb holds only in-frame clones, not every one. The V and J calls and clone size come from that table; D and trimming were worked out from the DNA. The sample records approximately 300,000 clones, nearly 90% being singletons. The sequence was obtained from a woman aged 25 to 39 who had recovered from COVID-19. Specimen: PBMCs or T cells enriched from blood (not recorded which).

The CDR3 bases are TGCGCCAGCAGTGAGGGGACATTCTATGGCTACACCTTC. Its protein is CASSEGTFYGYTF. The V and J genes are TRBV10-2 and TRBJ1-2, with a weak D call TRBD1 (6 bases). V was shortened by 2 bases and J by 4 bases, with 8 bases between the two germline ends. Germline-derived CDR1 and CDR2 are WSHSY and SAAADI. The length of the CDR3 is 13 residues.